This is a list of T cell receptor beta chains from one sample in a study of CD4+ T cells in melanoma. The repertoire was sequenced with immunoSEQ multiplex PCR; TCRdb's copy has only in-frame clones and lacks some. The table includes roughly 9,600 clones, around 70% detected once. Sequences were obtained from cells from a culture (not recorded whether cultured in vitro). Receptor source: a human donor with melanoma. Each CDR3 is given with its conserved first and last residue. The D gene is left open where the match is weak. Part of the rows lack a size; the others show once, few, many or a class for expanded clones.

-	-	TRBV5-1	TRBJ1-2	CASSLASGPVMDGYTF	TGCGCCAGCAGCTTGGCATCCGGCCCCGTTATGGATGGCTACACCTTC
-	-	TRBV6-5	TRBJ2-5	CASRAGPGAQYF	TGTGCCAGCAGGGCGGGACCAGGGGCCCAGTACTTC
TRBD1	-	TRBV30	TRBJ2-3	CAWSLDRREYF	TGTGCCTGGAGTCTGGACAGGCGAGAGTATTTT
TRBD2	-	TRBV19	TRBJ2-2	CASSISSGGAGELFF	TGTGCCAGTAGTATCTCCAGCGGGGGTGCCGGGGAGCTGTTTTTT
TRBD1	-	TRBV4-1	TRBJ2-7	CASSSTGRYEQYF	TGCGCCAGCAGCTCGACAGGGCGCTACGAGCAGTACTTC
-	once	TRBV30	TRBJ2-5	CAWRRFQETQYF	TGTGCCTGGAGGAGATTCCAAGAGACCCAGTACTTC
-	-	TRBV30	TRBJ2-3	CAWNQGLSTDTQYF	TGTGCCTGGAATCAAGGACTCTCCACAGATACGCAGTATTTT
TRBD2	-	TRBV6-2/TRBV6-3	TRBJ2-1	CASSYGSAGNEQFF	TGTGCCAGCAGTTATGGGTCAGCGGGGAATGAGCAGTTCTTC
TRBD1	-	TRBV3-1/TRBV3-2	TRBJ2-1	CASSQTGGGSYNEQFF	TGTGCCAGCAGCCAAACAGGGGGCGGCTCCTACAATGAGCAGTTCTTC
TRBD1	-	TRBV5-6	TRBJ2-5	CASSLVGTGDPRETQYF	TGTGCCAGCAGCTTGGTAGGGACAGGGGACCCCAGGGAGACCCAGTACTTC
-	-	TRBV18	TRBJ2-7	CASSPRDQQSEQYF	TGTGCCAGCTCACCACGGGATCAACAGTCTGAGCAGTACTTC
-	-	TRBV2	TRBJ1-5	CASSGGNQPQHF	TGTGCCAGCAGTGGGGGGAATCAGCCCCAGCATTTT
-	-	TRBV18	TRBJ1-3	CASSLVEALSGNTIYF	TGTGCCAGCTCACTCGTAGAGGCCCTCTCTGGAAACACCATATATTTT
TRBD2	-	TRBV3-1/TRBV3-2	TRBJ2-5	CASSRGTSVGGETQYF	TGTGCCAGCAGCCGAGGGACTAGTGTAGGAGGCGAGACCCAGTACTTC
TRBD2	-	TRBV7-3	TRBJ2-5	CASSRGGRETQYF	TGTGCCAGCAGCCGGGGGGGGCGAGAGACCCAGTACTTC
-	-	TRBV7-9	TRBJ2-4	CASSSNTGAGQYF	TGTGCCAGCAGCTCCAATACAGGAGCTGGTCAGTACTTC
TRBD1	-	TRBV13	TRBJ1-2	CASSLGDRGTGYTF	TGTGCCAGCAGCTTAGGCGACAGGGGGACCGGCTACACCTTC
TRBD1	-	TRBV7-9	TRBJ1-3	CASSRPGQAQTERNTIYF	TGTGCCAGCAGCCGCCCGGGACAGGCACAGACCGAACGAAACACCATATATTTT
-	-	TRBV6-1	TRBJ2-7	CASSEEGEISYEQYF	TGTGCCAGCAGTGAAGAGGGGGAAATCTCCTACGAGCAGTACTTC
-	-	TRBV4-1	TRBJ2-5	CASSRYLLGETQYF	TGCGCCAGCAGCCGTTACCTCCTGGGTGAGACCCAGTACTTC
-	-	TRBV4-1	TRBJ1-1	CASSQEIPVKMNTEAFF	TGCGCCAGCAGCCAAGAAATTCCAGTAAAAATGAACACTGAAGCTTTCTTT
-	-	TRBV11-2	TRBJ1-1	CASSLRGSTEAFF	TGTGCCAGCAGCTTAAGGGGGTCCACTGAAGCTTTCTTT
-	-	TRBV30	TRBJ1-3	CAWSASNSGNTIYF	TGTGCCTGGAGTGCATCGAACTCTGGAAACACCATATATTTT
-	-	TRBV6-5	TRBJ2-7	CASRRDSVYEQYF	TGTGCCAGCCGGAGGGACAGTGTCTACGAGCAGTACTTC
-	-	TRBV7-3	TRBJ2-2	CASSSTGNTGELFF	TGTGCCAGCAGCTCAACAGGGAACACCGGGGAGCTGTTTTTT
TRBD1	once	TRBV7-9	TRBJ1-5	CASSSDREGKPQHF	TGTGCCAGCAGTTCTGACAGGGAGGGTAAGCCCCAGCATTTT
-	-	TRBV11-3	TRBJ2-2	CASSLDRRNTGELFF	TGTGCCAGCAGCTTAGATCGTAGGAACACCGGGGAGCTGTTTTTT
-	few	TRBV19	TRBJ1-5	CASSIYYSESNQPQHF	TGTGCCAGTAGTATATATTACAGCGAGAGCAATCAGCCCCAGCATTTT
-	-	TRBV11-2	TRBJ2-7	CASSPSRQGRSEQYF	TGTGCCAGCAGCCCCTCCCGTCAGGGTAGGAGCGAGCAGTACTTC
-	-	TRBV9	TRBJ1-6	CASSVGRASSPLHF	TGTGCCAGCAGCGTAGGCAGGGCCTCGTCACCCCTCCACTTT
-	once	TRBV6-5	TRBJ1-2	CASRPGAPYSYTF	TGTGCCAGCAGGCCAGGCGCTCCATATAGCTACACCTTC
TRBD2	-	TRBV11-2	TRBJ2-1	CASSLAGLGNEQFF	TGTGCCAGCAGCTTAGCGGGACTAGGAAACGAGCAGTTCTTC